This T cell receptor (beta chain) comes out of a study of shared clonotypes between healthy human individuals (dated by TCRdb to 2018 to 2020). A note on the overall study: The cohort comprised two women and a few men aged 18 to 49 years. Blood TCR repertoires of a handful of healthy adults were deeply sequenced to estimate repertoire size and the extent of clonotype sharing between individuals. Libraries were prepared and TCR repertoires were sequenced by different laboratories using diverse techniques, in order to increase sequencing depth and limit assay-specific biases. For each donor, CD4 naive and CD4 memory were each run on three plates, CD8 naive on two plates, and CD8 memory on one plate. Each donor's leukapheresis produced roughly between roughly 0.94 and 9.5 billion PBMCs. Summary of the overall study and its limitations: Rarefaction of sorted-subset datasets indicated incomplete sequencing despite the large sequencing depth. Clonotypes shared by all four sorted-subset donors showed higher generation probabilities than non-shared clonotypes. Across four donors, around 5% of naive CD4, over 3% of naive CD8, about 2.3% of memory CD4, and roughly 0.4% of memory CD8 clonotypes were shared. Larger estimated clonotype richness was generally found for naive subsets than for memory subsets. Pairwise subsampling led to the expectation that sequencing depth would affect the degree of clonotype sharing among donors. Sampling was restricted to blood, and TCR repertoires in tissue are likely to differ from TCR repertoires in blood. Because the study included a small number of donors, the genetic and exposure-history diversity represented was limited.

Using the deep immunoSEQ assay, TCR CDR3 regions were amplified from genomic DNA by multiplex PCR. For each cell subset, the extracted genomic DNA was distributed evenly across all wells of several immunoSEQ 96-well plates, and each plate served as one replicate. Each replicate PCR for sorted subsets received about 0.2 ug genomic DNA, equal to some 32,000 T cell genomes. Purified libraries were measured with a Qubit 3.0 fluorometer, size-checked on a Bioanalyzer 2100, and measured again with the KAPA Library Quantification kit. Each immunoSEQ 96-well plate was sequenced on its own single-read 150-cycle Illumina NextSeq 550 flow cell. In the original analysis: Because the immunoSEQ output included only junctional sequences and no quality scores, the filtering could not be the same as the filtering used for full-length reads. To assign V/J genes and CDR3, sequences were annotated using PyIR, a Python wrapper for IgBLAST v1.9, with IMGT germline references. Reads with weak V/J assignments (E-value above 1e-6), missing CDR3, stop codons, out-of-frame junctions, or ambiguous translated residues were removed. V3J clonotypes were defined by identical inferred V gene, J gene, and CDR3 amino acid sequence. To compute the percentage overlap between repertoires, the number of shared unique clonotypes was divided by the size of the smaller repertoire. Repertoire richness was assessed with RTK rarefaction, the Chao1 estimator, and Recon v2.1 estimates of unobserved clonotypes. For all TCRbeta clonotypes obtained by the gDNA method from a few donors, generation probabilities were computed with OLGA. Not all clones reach the TCRdb copy of this immuneACCESS table, which keeps in-frame sequences only. Checked studies attribute under half of the gap to unresolved V genes and leave the rest unexplained. That table is the source of V, J and clone size, and D and trimming were worked out from the DNA. A total of roughly 2,500,000 clones appear in this sample, more than 85% of them only once. 0.36% of the sample goes to the ten largest clones.

The donors were healthy, HIV-negative adults who had no recently reported acute infections or vaccinations. Only Caucasian adults living in Nashville, Tennessee, USA were represented among the donors. Magnetic negative selection was used to enrich CD4+ T cells, after which naive cells were positively selected on CD45RA and the negative fraction became the memory subset. After blood collection by leukapheresis, PBMCs were isolated using Ficoll-Histopaque density gradient centrifugation and then cryopreserved in the vapor phase of liquid nitrogen. Analytical flow cytometry was used to check the purity and quantity of every magnetically sorted T cell population. Each sorted fraction had its genomic DNA isolated and then quantified by UV absorbance on a Nanodrop 2000c. Via the germline V gene, CDR1 is KGHSH and CDR2 LQKENI. V and J are truncated by 2 bases and 0 bases respectively, leaving an intervening sequence of 14 bases. The CDR3 holds 18 amino acids from the cysteine to the phenylalanine. The kept DNA is CDR3 alone, 54 bases in frame from the first base.

Concerning this clone itself: Its binding antigen is unknown. Base quality data are lacking; no much larger clone is found one base away.

The sequence joins TRBV18 to TRBJ2-6; the D segment cannot be called with confidence. The specimen was naive CD4+ T cells from PBMCs. The cell subset or site label, as the study defines it: CD45RA+ positively selected. The receptor comes from a man aged 18 to 30 in good health. Some clones in this sample may be carry-over from other donors' samples. CDR3 region: CASSPFARDNSGANVLTF. The DNA reads TGTGCCAGCTCACCATTCGCGAGAGACAACTCTGGGGCCAACGTCCTGACTTTC.